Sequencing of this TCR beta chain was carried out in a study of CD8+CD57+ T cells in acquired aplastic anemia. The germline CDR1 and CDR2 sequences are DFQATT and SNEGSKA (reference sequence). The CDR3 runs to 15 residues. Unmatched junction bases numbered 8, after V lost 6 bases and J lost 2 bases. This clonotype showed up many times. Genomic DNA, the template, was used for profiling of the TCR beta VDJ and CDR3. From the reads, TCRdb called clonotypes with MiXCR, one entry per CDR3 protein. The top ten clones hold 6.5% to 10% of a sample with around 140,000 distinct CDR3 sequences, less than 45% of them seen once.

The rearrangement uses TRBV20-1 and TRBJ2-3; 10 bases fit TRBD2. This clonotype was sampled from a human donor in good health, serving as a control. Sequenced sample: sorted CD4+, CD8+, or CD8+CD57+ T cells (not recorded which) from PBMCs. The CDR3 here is CSATTSGDITDTQYF. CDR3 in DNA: TGCAGTGCGACAACTAGCGGGGATATCACAGATACGCAGTATTTT.